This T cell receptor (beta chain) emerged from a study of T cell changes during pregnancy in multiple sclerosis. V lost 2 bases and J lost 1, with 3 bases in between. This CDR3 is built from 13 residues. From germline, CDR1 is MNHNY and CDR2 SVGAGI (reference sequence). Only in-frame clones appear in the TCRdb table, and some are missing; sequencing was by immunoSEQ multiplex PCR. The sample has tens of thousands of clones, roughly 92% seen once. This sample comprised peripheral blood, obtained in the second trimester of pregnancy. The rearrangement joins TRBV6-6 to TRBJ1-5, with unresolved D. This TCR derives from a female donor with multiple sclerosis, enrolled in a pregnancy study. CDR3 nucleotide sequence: TGTGCCAGCAGTTACGAGAGCAATCAGCCCCAGCATTTT. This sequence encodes CASSYESNQPQHF.